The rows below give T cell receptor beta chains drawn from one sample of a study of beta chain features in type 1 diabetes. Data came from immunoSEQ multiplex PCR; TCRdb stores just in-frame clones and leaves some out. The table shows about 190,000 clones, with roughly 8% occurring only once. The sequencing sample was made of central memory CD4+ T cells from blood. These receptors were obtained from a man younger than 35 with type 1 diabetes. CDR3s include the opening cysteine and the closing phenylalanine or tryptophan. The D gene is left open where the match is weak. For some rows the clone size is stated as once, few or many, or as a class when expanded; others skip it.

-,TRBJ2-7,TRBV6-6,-,CASRRDSSYEQYF,TGTGCCAGCAGGAGGGACTCCTCCTACGAGCAGTACTTC
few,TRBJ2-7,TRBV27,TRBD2,CASSPLASGGSSSYEQYF,TGTGCCAGCAGTCCACTGGCTAGCGGGGGGTCTAGCTCCTACGAGCAGTACTTC
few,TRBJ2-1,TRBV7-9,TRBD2,CASSLPRRLAAYNEQFF,TGTGCCAGCAGCTTACCCAGAAGACTAGCGGCTTACAATGAGCAGTTCTTC
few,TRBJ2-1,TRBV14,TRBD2,CASSQVAGISYNEQFF,TGTGCCAGCAGCCAAGTAGCGGGAATCTCCTACAATGAGCAGTTCTTC
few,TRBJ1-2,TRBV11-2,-,CASSLLGVYGYTF,TGTGCCAGCAGCTTACTCGGTGTATATGGCTACACCTTC
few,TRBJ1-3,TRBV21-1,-,CASSSSNRASGNTIYF,TGTGCCAGCAGCAGTTCCAACAGGGCCTCTGGAAACACCATATATTTT
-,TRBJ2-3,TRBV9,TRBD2,CASSVAIAGGTDTQYF,TGTGCCAGCAGCGTAGCGATTGCGGGGGGCACAGATACGCAGTATTTT
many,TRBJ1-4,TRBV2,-,CASSRQPEYEKLFF,TGTGCCAGCTCCCGACAGCCGGAGTACGAAAAACTGTTTTTT
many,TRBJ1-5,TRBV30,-,CAWSGGGFQPQHF,TGTGCCTGGAGTGGGGGGGGTTTCCAGCCCCAGCATTTT
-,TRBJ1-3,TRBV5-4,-,CASSLSGKTAGNTIYF,TGTGCCAGCAGCCTTTCGGGGAAGACTGCTGGAAACACCATATATTTT
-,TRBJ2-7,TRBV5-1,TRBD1,CASSLGTGGVSYEQYF,TGCGCCAGCAGCTTGGGTACAGGGGGAGTTTCCTACGAGCAGTACTTC
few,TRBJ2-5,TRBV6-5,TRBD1,CASSVGTAEQETQYF,TGTGCCAGCAGTGTAGGGACAGCTGAACAAGAGACCCAGTACTTC
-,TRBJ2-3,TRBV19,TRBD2,CASSQSGRGPYTDTQYF,TGTGCCAGTAGTCAAAGCGGGAGAGGTCCCTACACAGATACGCAGTATTTT
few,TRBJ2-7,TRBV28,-,CASIQGYEQYF,TGTGCCAGCATACAGGGCTACGAGCAGTACTTC
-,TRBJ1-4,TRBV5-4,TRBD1,CASSSTGGGGEKLFF,TGCGCCAGCAGTTCTACAGGGGGCGGAGGTGAAAAACTGTTTTTT
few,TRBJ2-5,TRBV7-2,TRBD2,CASSLGRGETQYF,TGTGCCAGCAGCTTGGGGAGGGGTGAGACCCAGTACTTC
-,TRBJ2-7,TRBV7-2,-,CASSPDLLYEQYF,TGTGCCAGCAGCCCGGACTTGCTCTACGAGCAGTACTTC
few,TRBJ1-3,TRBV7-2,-,CASSLGPGDSIYF,TGTGCCAGCAGCTTAGGTCCCGGAGACTCCATATATTTT
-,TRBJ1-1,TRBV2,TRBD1,CASSPFTGGSTEAFF,TGTGCCAGCAGCCCATTCACAGGGGGCAGCACTGAAGCTTTCTTT